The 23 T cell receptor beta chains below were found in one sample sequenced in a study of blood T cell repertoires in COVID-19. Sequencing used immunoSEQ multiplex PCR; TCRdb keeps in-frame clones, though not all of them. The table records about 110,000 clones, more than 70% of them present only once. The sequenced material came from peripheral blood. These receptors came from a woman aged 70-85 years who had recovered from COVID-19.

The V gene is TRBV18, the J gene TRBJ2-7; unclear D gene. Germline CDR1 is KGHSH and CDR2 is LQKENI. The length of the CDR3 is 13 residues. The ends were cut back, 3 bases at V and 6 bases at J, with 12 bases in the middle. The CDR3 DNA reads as TGTGCCAGCTCACCCCTCGGGTCCGGCGAGCAGTACTTC. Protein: CASSPLGSGEQYF.

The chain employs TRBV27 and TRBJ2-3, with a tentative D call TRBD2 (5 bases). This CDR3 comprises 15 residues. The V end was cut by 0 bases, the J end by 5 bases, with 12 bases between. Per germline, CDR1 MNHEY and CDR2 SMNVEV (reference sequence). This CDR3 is CASSLSLLGRDTQYF. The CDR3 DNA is TGTGCCAGCAGTTTATCCTTGTTGGGGAGAGATACGCAGTATTTT.

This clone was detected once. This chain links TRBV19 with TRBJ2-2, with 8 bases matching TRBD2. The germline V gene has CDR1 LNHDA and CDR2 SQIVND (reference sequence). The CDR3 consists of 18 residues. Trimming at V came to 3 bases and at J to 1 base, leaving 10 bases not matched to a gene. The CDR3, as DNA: TGTGCCAGTAGTATTCGGGTCCTTAGCGGGATGAACACCGGGGAGCTGTTTTTT. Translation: CASSIRVLSGMNTGELFF.

CDR3 in DNA: TGTGCCAGCAGCCTCAGGGGTTCGGGGGAGACCCAGTACTTC. It translates to CASSLRGSGETQYF. The rearrangement joins TRBV9 to TRBJ2-5, with D perhaps TRBD1 (6 bases). The ends were cut back, 4 bases at V and 5 bases at J, with 15 bases in the middle. The CDR3 is made up of 14 amino acids. The germline V gene encodes CDR1 SGDLS and CDR2 YYNGEE.

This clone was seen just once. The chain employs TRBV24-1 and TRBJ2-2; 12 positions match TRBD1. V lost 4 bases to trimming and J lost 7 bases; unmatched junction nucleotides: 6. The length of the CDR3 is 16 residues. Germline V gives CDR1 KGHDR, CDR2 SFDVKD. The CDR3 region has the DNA TGTGCCACCAGTGACCCGGGACAGGGGGCGGGCGGGGAGCTGTTTTTT. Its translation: CATSDPGQGAGGELFF.

The chain's CDR3 is CASSLFVGETQYF. The CDR3 DNA sequence: TGCGCCAGCAGCTTGTTCGTCGGTGAGACCCAGTACTTC. The chain is built from TRBV5-1 and TRBJ2-5; D call uncertain. V was cut by 1 base and J by 5 bases, with 9 bases left in between. Germline-derived CDR1 and CDR2 are SGHRS and YFSETQ. The CDR3 runs to 13 residues.

The CDR3, as DNA: TGTGCCAGCAGCCCTCAACCGGGGGATCGGTATGGCTACACCTTC. The encoded protein is CASSPQPGDRYGYTF. This rearrangement joins TRBV9 to TRBJ1-2, with a possible D match to TRBD1 (5 bases). Germline V CDR1 and CDR2: SGDLS, YYNGEE. The CDR3 runs 15 residues. V lost 4 bases to trimming and J lost 5 bases, with 18 bases between them.

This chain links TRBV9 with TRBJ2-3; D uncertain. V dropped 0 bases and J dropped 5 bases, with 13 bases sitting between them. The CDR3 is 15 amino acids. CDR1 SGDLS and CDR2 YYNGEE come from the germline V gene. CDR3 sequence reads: CASSVDVRSLDTQYF. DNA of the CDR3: TGTGCCAGCAGCGTAGATGTAAGGAGCCTAGATACGCAGTATTTT. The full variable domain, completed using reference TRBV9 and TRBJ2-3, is DSGVTQTPKHLITATGQRVTLRCSPRSGDLSVYWYQQSLDQGLQFLIQYYNGEERAKGNILERFSAQQFPDLHSELNLSSLELGDSALYFCASSVDVRSLDTQYFGPGTRLTVL.

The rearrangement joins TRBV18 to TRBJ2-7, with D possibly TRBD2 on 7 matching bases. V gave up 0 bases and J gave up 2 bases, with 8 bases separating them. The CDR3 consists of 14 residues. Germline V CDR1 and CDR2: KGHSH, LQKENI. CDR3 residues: CASSPPGGPYEQYF. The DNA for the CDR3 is TGTGCCAGCTCACCACCGGGGGGGCCCTACGAGCAGTACTTC.

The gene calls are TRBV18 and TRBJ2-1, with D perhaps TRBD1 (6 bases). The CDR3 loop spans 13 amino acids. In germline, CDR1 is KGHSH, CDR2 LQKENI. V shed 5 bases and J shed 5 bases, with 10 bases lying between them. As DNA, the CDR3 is TGTGCCAGCTCAACAGGGACCAACAATGAGCAGTTCTTC. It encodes CASSTGTNNEQFF.

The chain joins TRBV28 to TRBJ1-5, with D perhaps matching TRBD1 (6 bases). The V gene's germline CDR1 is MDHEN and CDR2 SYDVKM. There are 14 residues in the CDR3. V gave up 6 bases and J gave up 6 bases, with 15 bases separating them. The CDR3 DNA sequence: TGTGCCAGCAGCTTCACAGGGTTCGCTCAGCCCCAGCATTTT. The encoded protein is CASSFTGFAQPQHF.

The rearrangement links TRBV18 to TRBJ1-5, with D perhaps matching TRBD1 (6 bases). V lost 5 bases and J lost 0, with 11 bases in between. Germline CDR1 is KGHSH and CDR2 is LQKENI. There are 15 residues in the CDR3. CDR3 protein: CASSATGYSNQPQHF. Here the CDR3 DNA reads TGTGCCAGCTCAGCGACAGGTTATAGCAATCAGCCCCAGCATTTT.

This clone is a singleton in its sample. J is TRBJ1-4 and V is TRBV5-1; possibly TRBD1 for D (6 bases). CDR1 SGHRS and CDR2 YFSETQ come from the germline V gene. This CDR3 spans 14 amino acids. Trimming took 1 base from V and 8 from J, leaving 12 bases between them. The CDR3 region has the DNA TGCGCCAGCAGCTTGCAGGGGCGTGGGGAAAAACTGTTTTTT. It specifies CASSLQGRGEKLFF.

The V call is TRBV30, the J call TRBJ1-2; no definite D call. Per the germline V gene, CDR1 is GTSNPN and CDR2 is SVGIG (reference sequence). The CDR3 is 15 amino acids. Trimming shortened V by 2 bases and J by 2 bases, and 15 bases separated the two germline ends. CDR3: CAWSSGGAGNYGYTF. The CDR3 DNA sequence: TGTGCCTGGAGTTCGGGTGGTGCCGGGAACTATGGCTACACCTTC.

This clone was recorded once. For the CDR3, the DNA is TGTGCCAGCAGCCAAGATCTGGGGGGCTACGAGCAGTACTTC. As protein: CASSQDLGGYEQYF. The V gene is TRBV4-2, the J gene TRBJ2-7, with a possible D match to TRBD2 (6 bases). Trimming took 0 bases from V and 3 from J, leaving 9 bases between them. The CDR3 sequence is 14 residues long. Germline CDR1 LGHNA, CDR2 YNFKEQ.

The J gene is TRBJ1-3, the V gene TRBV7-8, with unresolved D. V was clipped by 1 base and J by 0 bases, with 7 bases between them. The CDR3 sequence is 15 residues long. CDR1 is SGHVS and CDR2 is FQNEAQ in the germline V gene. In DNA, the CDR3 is TGTGCCAGCAGCTTAGTAGCTAGCTCTGGAAACACCATATATTTT. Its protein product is CASSLVASSGNTIYF.

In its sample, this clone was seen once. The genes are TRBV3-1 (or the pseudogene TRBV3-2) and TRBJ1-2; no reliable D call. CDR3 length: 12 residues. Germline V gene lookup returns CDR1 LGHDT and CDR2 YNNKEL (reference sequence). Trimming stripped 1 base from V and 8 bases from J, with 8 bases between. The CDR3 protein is CASSQGMEGYTF. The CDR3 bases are TGTGCCAGCAGCCAAGGGATGGAGGGCTACACCTTC.

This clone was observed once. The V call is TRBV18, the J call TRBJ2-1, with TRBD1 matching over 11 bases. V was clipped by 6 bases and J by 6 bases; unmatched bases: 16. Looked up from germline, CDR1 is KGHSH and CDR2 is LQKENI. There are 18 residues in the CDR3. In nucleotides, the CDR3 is TGTGCCAGCTCCCCATTTCAGGACAGGGGGCTCCTTAGCAATGAGCAGTTCTTC. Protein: CASSPFQDRGLLSNEQFF. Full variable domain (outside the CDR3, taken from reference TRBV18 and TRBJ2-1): NAGVMQNPRHLVRRRGQEARLRCSPMKGHSHVYWYRQLPEEGLKFMVYLQKENIIDESGMPKERFSAEFPKEGPSILRIQQVVRGDSAAYFCASSPFQDRGLLSNEQFFGPGTRLTVL.

The DNA of the CDR3 is TGCGCCAGCAGCGACATCTCCGGAGGCTATGGCTACACCTTC. Residues: CASSDISGGYGYTF. V usage is TRBV5-1 and J usage is TRBJ1-2; no reliable D call. The germline V gene has CDR1 SGHRS and CDR2 YFSETQ. Deletions cut 4 bases from V and 4 bases from J, with 14 bases between. The CDR3 is made up of 14 amino acids.

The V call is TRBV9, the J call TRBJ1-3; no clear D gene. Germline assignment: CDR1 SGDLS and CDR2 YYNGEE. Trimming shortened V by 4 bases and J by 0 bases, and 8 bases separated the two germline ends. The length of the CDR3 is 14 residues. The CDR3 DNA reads TGTGCCAGCAGCTTCCGGAGCTCTGGAAACACCATATATTTT. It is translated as CASSFRSSGNTIYF.

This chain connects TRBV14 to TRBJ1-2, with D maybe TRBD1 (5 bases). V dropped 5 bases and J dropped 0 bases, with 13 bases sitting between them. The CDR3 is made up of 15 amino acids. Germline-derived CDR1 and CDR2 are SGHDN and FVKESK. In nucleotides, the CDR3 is TGTGCCAGCAGCTCGCACGGGGGAACTAACTATGGCTACACCTTC. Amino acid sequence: CASSSHGGTNYGYTF.

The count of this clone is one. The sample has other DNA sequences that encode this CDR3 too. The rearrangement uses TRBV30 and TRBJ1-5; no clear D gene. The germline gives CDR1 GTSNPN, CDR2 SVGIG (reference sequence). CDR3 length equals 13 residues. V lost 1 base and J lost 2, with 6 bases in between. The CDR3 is CAWSGGGNQPQHF. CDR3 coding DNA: TGTGCCTGGAGTGGAGGAGGCAATCAGCCCCAGCATTTT.

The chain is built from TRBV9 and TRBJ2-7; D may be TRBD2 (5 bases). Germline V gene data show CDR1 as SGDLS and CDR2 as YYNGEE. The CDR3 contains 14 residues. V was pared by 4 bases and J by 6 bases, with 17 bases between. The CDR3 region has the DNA TGTGCCAGCAGCCCCCGGGGAGCGTGGGGCGAGCAGTACTTC. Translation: CASSPRGAWGEQYF.